The 16 T cell receptor beta chains below come from one sample, sequenced in a study of OX40 agonist ivuxolimab in advanced cancers. The data were produced by immunoSEQ multiplex PCR, yet TCRdb's version contains in-frame clones alone and is incomplete. Of 100,000 or so clones detected, less than 95% appear once; the ten largest clones hold about 0.49%. The sample in question was CD4+ or CD8+ T cells sorted from blood, obtained in a trial of the OX40 agonist ivuxolimab. All receptors derive from an adult with an advanced solid tumor such as melanoma, head and neck, liver or kidney cancer.

The chain employs TRBV7-8 and TRBJ2-4; possibly TRBD1 for D (6 bases). This CDR3 has 13 amino acids. Trimming shortened V by 5 bases and J by 1 base, and 6 bases separated the two germline ends. CDR1 SGHVS and CDR2 FQNEAQ come from the germline V gene. The CDR3 DNA reads as TGTGCCAGCAGCCAGGGGGCCAAAAACATTCAGTACTTC. Protein: CASSQGAKNIQYF.

The chain carries TRBV2 and TRBJ2-1, with 9 bases aligning to TRBD2. Germline assignment: CDR1 SNHLY and CDR2 FYNNEI. Trimming removed 8 bases from V and 8 bases from J; junction bases left unmatched: 10. The CDR3 is 14 residues long. CDR3 sequence reads: CASAGTSFPHEQFF. CDR3 coding DNA: TGTGCCAGCGCCGGGACTAGCTTCCCCCATGAGCAGTTCTTC. Full variable domain (rest looked up from reference TRBV2 and TRBJ2-1): EPEVTQTPSHQVTQMGQEVILRCVPISNHLYFYWYRQILGQKVEFLVSFYNNEISEKSEIFDDQFSVERPDGSNFTLKIRSTKLEDSAMYFCASAGTSFPHEQFFGPGTRLTVL.

V gene TRBV28 combines with J gene TRBJ1-5, with D possibly matching TRBD1 (5 bases). The CDR3 consists of 14 residues. Trimming cost V 6 bases and J 3 bases, with 12 bases left between them. Looked up from germline, CDR1 is MDHEN and CDR2 is SYDVKM. CDR3 sequence (DNA): TGTGCCAGCAGACAAGGACATTTCAATCAGCCCCAGCATTTT. Protein sequence: CASRQGHFNQPQHF.

The chain has TRBV4-1 and TRBJ1-5, with D unclear. The CDR3 extends over 14 amino acids. From germline, CDR1 is MGHRA and CDR2 YSYEKL. V shed 3 bases and J shed 4 bases, with 10 bases lying between them. CDR3 in amino acids: CASSHEAKNQPQHF. The CDR3 DNA reads as TGCGCCAGCAGCCATGAGGCAAAGAATCAGCCCCAGCATTTT.

The CDR3 nucleotides are TGTGCCAGCAGCGCTACTCACCGACTAGCGGGCTCCTACAATGAGCAGTTCTTC. This sequence encodes CASSATHRLAGSYNEQFF. This rearrangement joins TRBV9 to TRBJ2-1; 10 bases align to TRBD2. V shed 3 bases and J 0 bases; nucleotides not matched to a gene: 9. The CDR3 length is 18 residues. Per the germline V gene, CDR1 is SGDLS and CDR2 is YYNGEE.

V is TRBV7-9 and J is TRBJ2-1; 8 nucleotides align to TRBD1. CDR3 size: 16 residues. The germline V gene has CDR1 SEHNR and CDR2 FQNEAQ (reference sequence). Unmatched junction bases numbered 11, after V lost 5 bases and J lost 5 bases. The CDR3 sequence is CASSPGTGSFDNEQFF. The CDR3, as DNA: TGTGCCAGCAGCCCTGGGACAGGCTCCTTCGACAATGAGCAGTTCTTC.

The rearrangement uses TRBV29-1 and TRBJ1-5; D is undetermined. CDR3 length: 13 amino acids. Trimming stripped 4 bases from V and 5 bases from J, with 12 bases between. CDR1 and CDR2 from the germline V gene are SQVTM and ANQGSEA. The CDR3 region is CSVVSRPDQPQHF. CDR3 nucleotide sequence: TGCAGCGTTGTTTCCAGACCCGATCAGCCCCAGCATTTT.

The rearrangement links TRBV25-1 to TRBJ2-4; D call uncertain. CDR3 length: 15 residues. Deletions cut 3 bases from V and 2 bases from J, with 11 bases between. The germline V gene encodes CDR1 MGHDK and CDR2 SYGVNS. The CDR3 DNA reads TGTGCCAGCAGTGACTCCGGTAATCCCAAAAACATTCAGTACTTC. Its translation is CASSDSGNPKNIQYF.

The J gene is TRBJ2-3, the V gene TRBV25-1; TRBD2 aligns across 8 bases. After removal of 3 bases from V and 2 bases from J, the junction contained 7 bases not matched to a gene. This CDR3 has 16 residues. The germline CDR1 and CDR2 sequences are MGHDK and SYGVNS. The CDR3, as DNA: TGTGCCAGCAGTGATCGCGGGAGGCGTGACACAGATACGCAGTATTTT. It yields the protein CASSDRGRRDTDTQYF.

V and J are TRBV18 and TRBJ1-1; perhaps TRBD1 as D (5 bases). There are 15 residues in the CDR3. Germline V gene data show CDR1 as KGHSH and CDR2 as LQKENI. V lost 3 bases to trimming and J lost 0 bases, with 11 bases between them. CDR3 coding DNA: TGTGCCAGCTCACCTGATCAGGACATGAACACTGAAGCTTTCTTT. Residues: CASSPDQDMNTEAFF.

The J gene is TRBJ2-7, the V gene TRBV7-3; D is perhaps TRBD2 (6 bases). Germline CDR1 is SGHTA and CDR2 is FQGTGA. The V end lost 1 base, the J end lost 5 bases, and 12 bases lay between the germline ends. CDR3 length: 14 amino acids. CDR3 sequence: CASSLMGPGDEQYF. DNA of the CDR3: TGTGCCAGCAGCTTAATGGGCCCGGGAGACGAGCAGTACTTC. The entire variable domain, with the rest obtained from reference TRBV7-3 and TRBJ2-7, is as follows: GAGVSQTPSNKVTEKGKYVELRCDPISGHTALYWYRQSLGQGPEFLIYFQGTGAADDSGLPNDRFFAVRPEGSVSTLKIQRTERGDSAVYLCASSLMGPGDEQYFGPGTRLTVT.

V usage is TRBV28 and J usage is TRBJ2-7, with D possibly TRBD2 on 7 matching bases. V was trimmed by 2 bases and J by 3 bases, leaving 14 bases between them. CDR1 and CDR2 (germline): MDHEN, SYDVKM. CDR3 size: 15 residues. CDR3 nucleotides: TGTGCCAGCAGTTTAGGGGGGGGCCCCCTCTACGAGCAGTACTTC. Its translation is CASSLGGGPLYEQYF.

This chain uses TRBV5-4 with TRBJ2-3; 7 bases match TRBD2. Germline CDR1 SGHNT, CDR2 YYREEE (reference sequence). The CDR3 is made up of 16 amino acids. V lost 4 bases and J lost 0; bases outside the gene matches: 8. The CDR3 loop is CASSPKREASTDTQYF. The CDR3 nucleotides read TGTGCCAGCAGCCCGAAGCGGGAAGCTAGCACAGATACGCAGTATTTT.

V and J are TRBV18 and TRBJ2-7; perhaps TRBD1 as D (6 bases). This CDR3 is 13 amino acids long. Per germline, CDR1 KGHSH and CDR2 LQKENI. V was pared by 3 bases and J by 4 bases, with 10 bases between. CDR3 sequence: CASSPYRDYEQYF. CDR3 nucleotides: TGTGCCAGCTCACCTTACAGGGATTACGAGCAGTACTTC.

The rearrangement links TRBV5-5 to TRBJ2-3; 8 bases fit TRBD2. The germline V gene encodes CDR1 SGHKS and CDR2 YYEKEE (reference sequence). The CDR3 has 17 residues. The V and J ends lost 4 bases and 2 bases, in that order; junction bases with no gene match: 12. Here the CDR3 reads CASSLRLSGGTTDTQYF. The CDR3, as DNA: TGTGCCAGCAGCCTCCGCCTGTCGGGAGGGACCACAGATACGCAGTATTTT.

V and J are TRBV11-2 and TRBJ1-1; no clear D. V lost 5 bases and J lost 1, with 14 bases in between. Germline V lookup: CDR1 SGHAT, CDR2 FQNNGV. The CDR3 is 15 amino acids. CDR3: CASSRKSSWNTEAFF. CDR3 sequence (DNA): TGTGCCAGCAGCCGAAAGAGTAGCTGGAACACTGAAGCTTTCTTT. The full variable domain, in which reference TRBV11-2 and TRBJ1-1 provide the parts outside the CDR3, is EAGVAQSPRYKIIEKRQSVAFWCNPISGHATLYWYQQILGQGPKLLIQFQNNGVVDDSQLPKDRFSAERLKGVDSTLKIQPAKLEDSAVYLCASSRKSSWNTEAFFGQGTRLTVV.